This is a list of T cell receptor beta chains from one sample in a study of CD8 T cells in ankylosing spondylitis. A single record per CDR3 protein comes from TCRdb applying MiXCR to the 5' RACE reads. The repertoire holds around 770,000 distinct CDR3 sequences, with 12% as singletons. The sequencing sample was made of blood, either unsorted or a sorted T cell fraction (not recorded which). Every receptor here comes from a male donor with ankylosing spondylitis. The CDR3 runs from the conserved cysteine through the conserved F or W. A D gene is named only where the DNA matches it firmly. Only some rows state a clone size, as once, few, many or a class for expanded clones.

clone_size j_call d_call v_call cdr3_aa cdr3_nt
NA TRBJ1-1 NA TRBV5-6 CASSLGGGRTTEAFF TGTGCCAGCAGCTTGGGCGGGGGTAGGACCACTGAAGCTTTCTTT
few TRBJ2-5 TRBD2 TRBV29-1 CSVEENLLAETQYF TGCAGCGTTGAAGAAAATTTACTAGCGGAGACCCAGTACTTC
NA TRBJ2-3 NA TRBV7-2 CASSHPLGNTDTQYF TGTGCCAGCAGCCACCCACTAGGGAACACAGATACGCAGTATTTT
NA TRBJ2-4 TRBD2 TRBV5-1 CASSWGVAGDYGKNIQYF TGCGCCAGCAGCTGGGGTGTAGCGGGAGATTATGGCAAAAACATTCAGTACTTC
NA TRBJ2-3 NA TRBV20-1 CSASTHRQRADTQYF TGCAGTGCTAGTACCCACAGGCAAAGGGCAGATACGCAGTATTTT
many TRBJ2-1 TRBD2 TRBV28 CASSFQGTSGWSSYNEQFF TGTGCCAGCAGTTTCCAGGGGACTAGCGGGTGGAGCTCCTACAATGAGCAGTTCTTC
few TRBJ2-1 TRBD2 TRBV20-1 CSALPGTSVYNEQFF TGCAGTGCTTTACCCGGGACTAGCGTATACAATGAGCAGTTCTTC
NA TRBJ2-7 TRBD2 TRBV20-1 CSASTSGLSYEQYF TGCAGTGCTAGTACTAGCGGGTTGTCCTACGAGCAGTACTTC
few TRBJ1-2 NA TRBV6-1 CASRPRTAWGYGYTF TGTGCCAGCAGACCCAGGACAGCCTGGGGCTATGGCTACACCTTC
NA TRBJ2-7 TRBD2 TRBV2 CASKPGLAGAEQYF TGTGCCAGCAAACCGGGACTAGCGGGAGCCGAGCAGTACTTC
many TRBJ2-7 NA TRBV9 CASSVAALSYEQYF TGTGCCAGCAGCGTAGCAGCGCTCTCCTACGAGCAGTACTTC
few TRBJ1-1 NA TRBV6-5 CASRYTGNTEAFF TGTGCCAGCAGATACACAGGGAACACTGAAGCTTTCTTT
NA TRBJ2-6 TRBD1 TRBV2 CASALDRAGANVLTF TGTGCCAGCGCTTTGGACAGGGCTGGGGCCAACGTCCTGACTTTC
many TRBJ1-4 NA TRBV7-9 CASSLGIISTDEKLFF TGTGCCAGCAGCCTGGGAATAATTTCGACGGATGAAAAACTGTTTTTT
NA TRBJ1-6 TRBD1 TRBV15 CATSRGPGTASSYNSPLHF TGTGCCACCAGCAGAGGTCCCGGGACAGCGAGCTCCTATAATTCACCCCTCCACTTT
few TRBJ1-2 NA TRBV4-3 CASSPQPRGPTNGYTF TGCGCCAGCAGCCCCCAGCCAAGGGGACCGACAAATGGCTACACCTTC
NA TRBJ2-7 NA TRBV5-6 CASSLKALGYEQYF TGTGCCAGCAGCTTGAAGGCACTCGGGTACGAGCAGTACTTC
few TRBJ2-5 NA TRBV20-1 CSVRTETQYF TGCAGTGTCAGGACAGAGACCCAGTACTTC
NA TRBJ1-6 NA TRBV4-3 CASSPSPRAPLHF TGCGCCAGCAGCCCTAGTCCGAGAGCACCCCTCCACTTT
NA TRBJ1-5 NA TRBV18 CASSQGRRADQPQHF TGTGCCAGCTCACAAGGTCGACGGGCGGATCAGCCCCAGCATTTT
many TRBJ2-3 NA TRBV29-1 CSVGRGGDTQYF TGCAGCGTTGGACGAGGGGGAGATACGCAGTATTTT
NA TRBJ1-2 NA TRBV20-1 CSAGDLGYTF TGCAGTGCGGGGGATCTGGGCTACACCTTC
few TRBJ2-1 NA TRBV7-8 CASSSARMYNEQFF TGTGCCAGCAGCTCAGCCCGGATGTACAATGAGCAGTTCTTC
NA TRBJ2-7 NA TRBV5-6 CASSLGGATHYRF TGTGCCAGCAGCTTGGGGGGCGCCACGCATTATAGGTTC
many TRBJ2-5 NA TRBV5-1 CASSSGTQETQYF TGCGCCAGCAGCTCGGGGACCCAAGAGACCCAGTACTTC
few TRBJ1-2 NA TRBV12-3/TRBV12-4 CASSRVANYGYTF TGTGCCAGCAGTAGGGTAGCTAACTATGGCTACACCTTC
NA TRBJ2-2 TRBD2 TRBV7-6 CASVREATNTGELFF TGTGCCAGTGTGCGGGAGGCGACGAACACCGGGGAGCTGTTTTTT
NA TRBJ2-7 TRBD1 TRBV6-1 CASPNGTGPYEQYF TGTGCCAGCCCAAACGGGACAGGTCCCTACGAGCAGTACTTC
NA TRBJ2-3 NA TRBV29-1 CSVEYLRGFDTQYF TGCAGCGTTGAATACCTCAGGGGATTCGATACGCAGTATTTT
NA TRBJ1-1 TRBD1 TRBV7-9 CASSLTTGGPMVGAFF TGTGCCAGCAGCTTAACGACAGGGGGCCCCATGGTGGGAGCTTTCTTT